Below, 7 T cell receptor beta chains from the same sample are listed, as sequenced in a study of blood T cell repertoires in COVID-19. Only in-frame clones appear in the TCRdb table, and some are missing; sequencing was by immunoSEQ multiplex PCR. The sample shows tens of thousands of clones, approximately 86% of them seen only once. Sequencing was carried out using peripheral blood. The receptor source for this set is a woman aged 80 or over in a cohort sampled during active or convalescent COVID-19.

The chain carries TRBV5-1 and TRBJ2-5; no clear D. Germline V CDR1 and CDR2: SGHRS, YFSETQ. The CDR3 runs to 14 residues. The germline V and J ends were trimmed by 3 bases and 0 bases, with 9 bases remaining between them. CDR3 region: CASSWYRNQETQYF. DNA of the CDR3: TGCGCCAGCAGCTGGTACAGAAACCAAGAGACCCAGTACTTC. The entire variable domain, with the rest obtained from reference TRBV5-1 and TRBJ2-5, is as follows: KAGVTQTPRYLIKTRGQQVTLSCSPISGHRSVSWYQQTPGQGLQFLFEYFSETQRNKGNFPGRFSGRQFSNSRSEMNVSTLELGDSALYLCASSWYRNQETQYFGPGTRLLVL.

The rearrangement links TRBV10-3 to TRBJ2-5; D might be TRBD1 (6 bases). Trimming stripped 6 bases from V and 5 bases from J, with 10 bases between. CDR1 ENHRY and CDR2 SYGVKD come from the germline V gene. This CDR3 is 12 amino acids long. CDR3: CAISQGMETQYF. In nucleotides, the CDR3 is TGTGCCATCAGCCAGGGGATGGAGACCCAGTACTTC.

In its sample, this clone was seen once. The CDR3 nucleotides read TGTGCCAGCTGGGGGCAGGGCCTTTCTAACTATGGCTACACCTTC. It yields the protein CASWGQGLSNYGYTF. The chain recombines TRBV7-2 with TRBJ1-2, with a possible D match to TRBD1 (6 bases). Trimming shortened V by 8 bases and J by 0 bases, and 16 bases separated the two germline ends. Looked up from germline, CDR1 is SGHTA and CDR2 is FQGNSA. CDR3 size: 15 residues. Based on the CDR3 plus reference TRBV7-2 and TRBJ1-2, the full variable domain is GAGVSQSPSNKVTEKGKDVELRCDPISGHTALYWYRQSLGQGLEFLIYFQGNSAPDKSGLPSDRFSAERTGGSVSTLTIQRTQQEDSAVYLCASWGQGLSNYGYTFGSGTRLTVV.

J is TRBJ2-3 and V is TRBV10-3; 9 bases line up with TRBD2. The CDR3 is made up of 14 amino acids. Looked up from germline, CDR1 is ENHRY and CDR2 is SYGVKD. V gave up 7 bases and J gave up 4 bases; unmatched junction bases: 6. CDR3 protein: CAITAGGPADTQYF. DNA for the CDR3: TGTGCCATCACTGCGGGAGGGCCGGCAGATACGCAGTATTTT.

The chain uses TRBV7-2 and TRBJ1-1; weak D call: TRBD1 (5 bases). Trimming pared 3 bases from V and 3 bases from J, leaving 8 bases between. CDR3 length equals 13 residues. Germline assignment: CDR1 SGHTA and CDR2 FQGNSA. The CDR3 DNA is TGTGCCAGCAGCTTGGCAGGGCACACTGAAGCTTTCTTT. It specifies CASSLAGHTEAFF.

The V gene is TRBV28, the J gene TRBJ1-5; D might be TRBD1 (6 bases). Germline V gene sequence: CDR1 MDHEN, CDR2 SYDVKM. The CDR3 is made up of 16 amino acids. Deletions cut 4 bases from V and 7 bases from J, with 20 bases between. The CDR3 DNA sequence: TGTGCCAGCAGTTCACATCTGACAGGCCCAGAGCAGCCCCAGCATTTT. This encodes CASSSHLTGPEQPQHF.

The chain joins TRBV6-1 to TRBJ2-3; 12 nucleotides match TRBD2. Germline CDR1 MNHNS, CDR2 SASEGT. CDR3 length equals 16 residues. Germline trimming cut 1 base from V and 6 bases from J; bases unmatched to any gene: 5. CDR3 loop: CASSEGLAGAWDTQYF. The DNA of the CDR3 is TGTGCCAGCAGTGAAGGACTAGCGGGGGCTTGGGATACGCAGTATTTT.